These T cell receptor beta chains were read from a single sample in a study of OX40 agonist ivuxolimab in advanced cancers. Assay used: immunoSEQ multiplex PCR; TCRdb lists only in-frame clones, some missing. The sample has some 11,000 clones, around nine tenths seen once. This sample comprised CD4+ or CD8+ T cells sorted from blood, obtained in a trial of the OX40 agonist ivuxolimab. These receptors all stem from an adult with an advanced solid tumor such as melanoma, head and neck, liver or kidney cancer. The CDR3 runs from the conserved cysteine through the conserved F or W. A D gene is named only where the DNA matches it firmly. For some rows the clone size is stated as once, few or many, or as a class when expanded; others skip it.

>NA|TRBV5-4|NA|TRBJ2-1
TGTGCCAGCAGCTTGGGACCTTTCCCGGGAAATGAGCAGTTCTTC
CASSLGPFPGNEQFF
>NA|TRBV18|NA|TRBJ2-7
TGTGCCAGCTCACCACCAAGCGGTACCTACGAGCAGTACTTC
CASSPPSGTYEQYF
>once|TRBV4-1|TRBD1|TRBJ2-1
TGCGCCAGCAGTCAGGGGGCGATTGAGCAGTTCTTC
CASSQGAIEQFF
>NA|TRBV9|NA|TRBJ2-5
TGTGCCAGCAGCTTTCGGGACTTTTCGGAGACCCAGTACTTC
CASSFRDFSETQYF
>NA|TRBV29-1|TRBD1|TRBJ1-2
TGCAGCGTTGCCTTGACAGGGATCTATGGCTACACCTTC
CSVALTGIYGYTF
>NA|TRBV28|NA|TRBJ2-6
TGTGCCAGCAGTCGCCCGACTGGGGCCAACGTCCTGACTTTC
CASSRPTGANVLTF
>NA|TRBV19|TRBD2|TRBJ2-1
TGTGCCTCCGCGGGGGAGAGCTCCTACAATGAGCAGTTCTTC
CASAGESSYNEQFF
>NA|TRBV5-4|TRBD1|TRBJ1-1
TGTGCCAGCCTTAACAGGGGGTACACTGAAGCTTTCTTT
CASLNRGYTEAFF
>NA|TRBV7-9|NA|TRBJ1-1
TGTGCCAGCAGATCAGGGGTGGGGGTGAGGAACACTGAAGCTTTCTTT
CASRSGVGVRNTEAFF
>few|TRBV7-3|TRBD1|TRBJ1-1
TGTGCTAGCAGTTTGGACAGGGAGGCTGAAGCTTTCTTT
CASSLDREAEAFF
>NA|TRBV6-1|NA|TRBJ2-1
TGTGCCAGCAGGCCGAATAGCGGAGCCTACAATGAGCAGTTCTTC
CASRPNSGAYNEQFF
>NA|TRBV19|TRBD1|TRBJ2-5
TGTGCCAGTAGTATATACAGGGGCCAAGAGACCCAGTACTTC
CASSIYRGQETQYF
>once|TRBV18|TRBD1|TRBJ1-2
TGTGCCAGCTCACCAACCGGGACAGGGGGAATGTATGGCTACACCTTC
CASSPTGTGGMYGYTF
>few|TRBV28|NA|TRBJ1-3
TGTGCCAGCAGTTACAGAAGCTCTGGAAACACCATATATTTT
CASSYRSSGNTIYF
>NA|TRBV19|NA|TRBJ2-6
TGTGCCAGTACCCTGGACCCTGGGGCCAACGTCCTGACTTTC
CASTLDPGANVLTF
>NA|TRBV6-6|TRBD1|TRBJ1-2
TGTGCCAGCAGTTACCTAGGACAGGGGAGGGATGGCTACACCTTC
CASSYLGQGRDGYTF
>NA|TRBV5-5|NA|TRBJ1-5
TGTGCCAGCAGCTTGTTGGGGACTTATAGCAATCAGCCCCAGCATTTT
CASSLLGTYSNQPQHF
>NA|TRBV7-3|NA|TRBJ2-3
TGTGCCAGCAGCTTAGGGAGCGCTAGCACAGATACGCAGTATTTT
CASSLGSASTDTQYF
>NA|TRBV11-2|NA|TRBJ2-5
TGTGCCAGCAGCTTAGTTCAAGGGGGAGAGACCCAGTACTTC
CASSLVQGGETQYF
>NA|TRBV4-1|TRBD1|TRBJ2-1
TGCGCCAGCAGCCAAGAAGGGGGCAACTCCTACAATGAGCAGTTCTTC
CASSQEGGNSYNEQFF
>NA|TRBV5-1|NA|TRBJ2-2
TGCGCCAGCAGCTTCGGAGATCCCCCCGGGGAGCTGTTTTTT
CASSFGDPPGELFF
>NA|TRBV9|NA|TRBJ2-1
TGTGCCAGCAGCGTAGATGGGCTAGCAGATTACAATGAGCAGTTCTTC
CASSVDGLADYNEQFF
>NA|TRBV9|TRBD1|TRBJ2-3
TGTGCCAGCAGCGTAGGGCACAGGGGCAGCACAGATACGCAGTATTTT
CASSVGHRGSTDTQYF
>medium-sized|TRBV7-9|NA|TRBJ1-5
TGTGCCAGCAGCTCCGACGGGGCGCTTGGCAATCAGCCCCAGCATTTT
CASSSDGALGNQPQHF
>NA|TRBV9|NA|TRBJ1-3
TGTGCCAGCAGCGTACTCAGAGGGGAGGAAGGAAACACCATATATTTT
CASSVLRGEEGNTIYF
>NA|TRBV2|NA|TRBJ2-1
TGTGCCAGCAGTTCACTACAGGGAGGGGAACTGAATGAGCAGTTCTTC
CASSSLQGGELNEQFF
>once|TRBV7-3|TRBD2|TRBJ2-1
TGTGCCAGCAGCTTCCTGGGGGGGAGCTCCTACAATGAGCAGTTCTTC
CASSFLGGSSYNEQFF
>once|TRBV19|TRBD1|TRBJ2-7
TGTGCCAGTACCCCGGGACAGGGGAACCCCTACGAGCAGTACTTC
CASTPGQGNPYEQYF
>NA|TRBV7-8|NA|TRBJ2-7
TGTGCCAGCAGCTTAGGGAGTGAAGAGCAGTACTTC
CASSLGSEEQYF
>medium-sized|TRBV5-6|NA|TRBJ2-3
TGTGCCAGCAGCCTGAACGACAGGCTCCCCCAAGATACGCAGTATTTT
CASSLNDRLPQDTQYF
>NA|TRBV5-1|TRBD1|TRBJ1-2
TGCGCCAGCAGCGACAGGGGGGGCTACACCTTC
CASSDRGGYTF
>NA|TRBV7-3|NA|TRBJ2-1
TGTGCCAGCAGCCCTAGTAGCGGCAAAAACAATGAGCAGTTCTTC
CASSPSSGKNNEQFF
>NA|TRBV6-1|NA|TRBJ2-5
TGTGCCAGCAGTGAAGCTGGTCACTTGACGACCCAGTACTTC
CASSEAGHLTTQYF
>NA|TRBV6-5|TRBD1|TRBJ1-6
TGTGCCAGCAGTTACACGACAGGGGGATCACCCTTCCACTTT
CASSYTTGGSPFHF
>NA|TRBV4-3|TRBD2|TRBJ2-1
TGCGCCAGCAGCCAAGAATTAACTAGCGCCGAAAATGAGCAGTTCTTC
CASSQELTSAENEQFF
>NA|TRBV25-1|TRBD2|TRBJ2-1
TGTGCCAGCAGTAGCGGGAGGGCCCAGTTCTTC
CASSSGRAQFF
>once|TRBV28|NA|TRBJ2-7
TGTGCCAGCAGAGGGGCAGGGAGGCCGATCTACGAGCAGTACTTC
CASRGAGRPIYEQYF
>NA|TRBV5-1|TRBD1|TRBJ2-5
TGCGCCAGCAGCCCATGGAGACAGGGTGACGAGACCCAGTACTTC
CASSPWRQGDETQYF
>NA|TRBV2|TRBD1|TRBJ2-1
TGTGCCAGCAGTCCCCGGGACAGGGATAGGGATGAGCAGTTCTTC
CASSPRDRDRDEQFF
>once|TRBV4-3|TRBD2|TRBJ2-7
TGCGCCAGCAGCCATTTAGCGGGAGGCCCCTACGAGCAGTACTTC
CASSHLAGGPYEQYF
>NA|TRBV11-3|NA|TRBJ2-4
TGTGCCAGCAGCATTCGAGGAGCGGACAAAAACATTCAGTACTTC
CASSIRGADKNIQYF
>NA|TRBV5-1|TRBD2|TRBJ2-7
TGCGCCAGCAAAGGTGGGACTACCCCCTACGAGCAGTACTTC
CASKGGTTPYEQYF
>NA|TRBV9|NA|TRBJ2-7
TGTGCCAGCAGCGTAGCTATGGGGGAAGTAGACGAGCAGTACTTC
CASSVAMGEVDEQYF
>NA|TRBV9|TRBD2|TRBJ2-7
TGTGCCAGCAGCGGAGGACTAGCGGGAGGCTCCTACGAGCAGTACTTC
CASSGGLAGGSYEQYF